These 4 T cell receptor beta chains originate from one sample sequenced in a study of blood T cell repertoires in COVID-19. Using immunoSEQ multiplex PCR, the repertoire was profiled, and TCRdb retains in-frame clones only, with some absent. The data show tens of thousands of clones, 75% seen once. The material sequenced was peripheral blood. These receptors all stem from a man in his sixties or seventies with acute or convalescent COVID-19.

The genes are TRBV6-5 and TRBJ1-3; a possible D gene is TRBD1 (5 bases). With 6 bases removed from V and 4 bases from J, the gap between germline ends came to 16 bases. Germline loops: CDR1 MNHEY, CDR2 SVGAGI. This CDR3 spans 15 amino acids. The CDR3, as DNA: TGTGCCAGCAGCCCCGGGGGGTTGGAAGGAAACACCATATATTTT. It yields the protein CASSPGGLEGNTIYF.

The chain uses TRBV3-1 (or the pseudogene TRBV3-2) and TRBJ2-6, with a tentative D call TRBD2 (6 bases). V lost 4 bases to trimming and J lost 0 bases, with 13 bases between them. CDR1 is LGHDT, CDR2 YNNKEL, per germline (reference sequence). CDR3 size: 17 residues. Here the CDR3 DNA reads TGTGCCAGCAGCCCCCGAGTGCGGGGCTCTGGGGCCAACGTCCTGACTTTC. Translated: CASSPRVRGSGANVLTF.

The chain employs TRBV13 and TRBJ2-1; no clear D gene. CDR3 length: 14 amino acids. Germline lookup yields CDR1 PRHDT and CDR2 FYEKMQ (reference sequence). Trimming took 5 bases from V and 3 from J, leaving 11 bases between them. The CDR3 coding sequence is TGTGCCAGCAGCGAGACGAGGAGCTACAATGAGCAGTTCTTC. Encoded protein: CASSETRSYNEQFF.

This clone was counted a single time. The chain recombines TRBV28 with TRBJ2-2; 7 nucleotides agree with TRBD1. Germline CDR1 and CDR2: MDHEN and SYDVKM. The V gene end was trimmed by 6 bases and the J gene end by 5 bases; junction bases not matched to a gene: 6. CDR3 length: 14 residues. CDR3 DNA: TGTGCCAGCAGGCCGACAGGGCAGACCGGGGAGCTGTTTTTT. This codes for CASRPTGQTGELFF.